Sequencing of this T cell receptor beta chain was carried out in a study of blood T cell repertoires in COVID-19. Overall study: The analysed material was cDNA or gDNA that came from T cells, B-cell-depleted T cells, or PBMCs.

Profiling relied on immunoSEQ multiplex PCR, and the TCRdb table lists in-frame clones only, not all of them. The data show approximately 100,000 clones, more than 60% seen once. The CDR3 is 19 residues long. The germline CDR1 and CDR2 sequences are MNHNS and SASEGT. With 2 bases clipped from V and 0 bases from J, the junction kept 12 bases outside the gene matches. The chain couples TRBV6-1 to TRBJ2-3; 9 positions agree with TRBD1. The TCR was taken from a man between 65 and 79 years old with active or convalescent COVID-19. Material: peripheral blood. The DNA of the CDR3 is TGTGCCAGCAGTGAAAGGGGACAGGGTTTACCGCTTAGCACAGATACGCAGTATTTT. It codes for CASSERGQGLPLSTDTQYF.